This T cell receptor beta chain was identified during a study of somatic mutations in cytotoxic T cells in rheumatoid arthritis. Study-level background: Patients gave 30 ml EDTA peripheral blood immediately after diagnosis, prior to starting treatment. There were some V beta antibody-stained T-cell populations flow-sorted at nearly 100% purity, and these included V beta1+ cells sequenced for TCRB. Study-level findings and limits: For about an eighth of the roughly 60 patients, a single CD8+ clone accounted for more than 20% of CD8+ cells.

This CDR3 region has 12 residues. Germline V gene lookup returns CDR1 KGHSY and CDR2 FQNENV. The ends were cut back, 2 bases at V and 12 bases at J, with 11 bases in the middle. Clones were sequenced by immunoSEQ multiplex PCR, and TCRdb holds only the in-frame ones, with some missing. The table lists about 16,000 clones, roughly 86% of them singletons. On this clone: Its antigen remains unknown.

The receptor comes from a woman between 45 and 60 years old with rheumatoid arthritis. Specimen: CD8+ T cells sorted from blood. The J gene is TRBJ2-1, the V gene TRBV16; a possible D gene is TRBD1 (5 bases). CDR3 protein: CASSQPYQGQFF. DNA for the CDR3: TGTGCCAGCAGCCAACCGTATCAGGGGCAGTTCTTC. Together with reference TRBV16 and TRBJ2-1, the CDR3 gives the full variable domain: GEEVAQTPKHLVRGEGQKAKLYCAPIKGHSYVFWYQQVLKNEFKFLISFQNENVFDETGMPKERFSAKCLPNSPCSLEIQATKLEDSAVYFCASSQPYQGQFFGPGTRLTVL.